Described below is a single T cell receptor beta chain sequence and its context. The protocol was immunoSEQ multiplex PCR, while the TCRdb copy is restricted to in-frame clones and leaves out a portion. The table records approximately 87,000 clones, approximately 92% of them present only once. The CDR3 contains 15 residues. The germline gives CDR1 MDHEN, CDR2 SYDVKM. V dropped 4 bases and J dropped 5; count of bases not matched to a gene: 8. These data belong to a study of OX40 agonist ivuxolimab in advanced cancers. Sequenced material: CD4+ or CD8+ T cells sorted from blood, taken in a trial of the OX40 agonist ivuxolimab. The TCR was taken from an adult with an advanced solid tumor such as melanoma, head and neck, liver or kidney cancer. V and J are TRBV28 and TRBJ2-1, with TRBD2 matching 7 bases. The CDR3 region has the DNA TGTGCCAGCAGTTCGGGACTACATTCCAACAATGAGCAGTTCTTC. Its protein is CASSSGLHSNNEQFF. The whole variable domain, remainder taken from reference TRBV28 and TRBJ2-1, is DVKVTQSSRYLVKRTGEKVFLECVQDMDHENMFWYRQDPGLGLRLIYFSYDVKMKEKGDIPEGYSVSREKKERFSLILESASTNQTSMYLCASSSGLHSNNEQFFGPGTRLTVL.